The 8 T cell receptor beta chains below come from one sample, sequenced in a study. TCRdb re-analysed the RT-PCR reads in MiXCR, keeping a single row per CDR3 protein. The sample shows approximately 720,000 distinct CDR3 sequences, approximately 15% of them seen only once. Specimen: memory CD4+ T cells from blood. The source of these receptors is a female donor in good health, serving as a healthy control.

The V gene is TRBV6-2 or TRBV6-3, the J gene TRBJ1-1, with TRBD1 matching 7 bases. Unmatched junction bases numbered 4, after V lost 2 bases and J lost 1 base. The CDR3 runs to 15 residues. From germline, CDR1 is MNHEY and CDR2 SVGEGT. The DNA for the CDR3 is TGTGCCAGCAGTTACCCGGGACAGTCGAACACTGAAGCTTTCTTT. Encoded protein: CASSYPGQSNTEAFF.

This clonotype was observed a handful of times. The rearrangement links TRBV12-3 or TRBV12-4 to TRBJ1-5; D gene uncertain. The CDR3 has 13 residues. The V end was cut by 7 bases, the J end by 7 bases, with 14 bases between. CDR3 amino acids: CASTPGLRQPQHF. CDR3 DNA: TGTGCCAGCACCCCGGGGTTGAGACAGCCCCAGCATTTT.

The CDR3 nucleotides read TGTGCCAGCAGAACCGAGCCGACAGTGCCCGGCACTGAAGCTTTCTTT. As protein: CASRTEPTVPGTEAFF. The chain employs TRBV6-5 and TRBJ1-1; D possibly corresponds to TRBD1 (5 bases). Between the trimmed V and J ends, which lost 6 bases and 4 bases, there was a span of 21 bases. CDR3 length: 16 amino acids. CDR1 MNHEY and CDR2 SVGAGI come from the germline V gene.

This clonotype was counted many times. The chain has TRBV10-3 and TRBJ1-1; TRBD1 agrees at 9 bases. Germline CDR1 ENHRY, CDR2 SYGVKD. V shed 2 bases and J 6 bases; nucleotides not matched to a gene: 10. This CDR3 is built from 16 residues. The CDR3 DNA sequence: TGTGCCATCAGTGAGGCATTCCAGGGACAGGGAGCTGAAGCTTTCTTT. Translating it yields CAISEAFQGQGAEAFF.

The rearrangement uses TRBV15 and TRBJ2-3, with D possibly TRBD2 on 5 matching bases. This CDR3 spans 16 amino acids. Germline loops: CDR1 LNHNV, CDR2 YYDKDF (reference sequence). V dropped 1 base and J dropped 2 bases, with 13 bases sitting between them. The CDR3: CATSRGRRSHTDTQYF. DNA of the CDR3: TGTGCCACCAGCAGAGGGAGGCGGTCTCACACAGATACGCAGTATTTT.

Only a few counts were recorded for this clonotype. V and J are TRBV7-2 and TRBJ1-2, with D tentatively TRBD1 (6 bases). Germline V lookup: CDR1 SGHTA, CDR2 FQGNSA. The CDR3 length is 14 residues. V dropped 0 bases and J dropped 4 bases, with 9 bases sitting between them. CDR3 sequence: CASSLAKGGYGYTF. The CDR3 DNA sequence: TGTGCCAGCAGCTTAGCGAAAGGGGGCTATGGCTACACCTTC. Full variable domain (missing parts from reference TRBV7-2 and TRBJ1-2): GAGVSQSPSNKVTEKGKDVELRCDPISGHTALYWYRQSLGQGLEFLIYFQGNSAPDKSGLPSDRFSAERTGGSVSTLTIQRTQQEDSAVYLCASSLAKGGYGYTFGSGTRLTVV.

J is TRBJ1-5 and V is TRBV7-8; 8 bases line up with TRBD1. The CDR3 extends over 16 amino acids. The V and J ends lost 5 bases and 3 bases, in that order; junction bases with no gene match: 9. Looked up from germline, CDR1 is SGHVS and CDR2 is FQNEAQ. The CDR3, as DNA: TGTGCCAGCAGCACCTCCTGGACAGGGAACAATCAGCCCCAGCATTTT. Translation gives CASSTSWTGNNQPQHF.

The chain links TRBV14 to TRBJ2-7; D ambiguous. This CDR3 region has 13 residues. V was shortened by 4 bases and J by 6 bases, with 13 bases between the two germline ends. In germline, CDR1 is SGHDN, CDR2 FVKESK. CDR3 in DNA: TGTGCCAGCAGCCCCTCCCTTTGGGGCGAGCAGTACTTC. As protein: CASSPSLWGEQYF.